This T cell receptor beta chain appears in the sequencing data of a study of T cells in Graves' hyperthyroidism and ophthalmopathy. Findings and caveats of the study: Among clonotypes expanded in thyroid above 0.001, most were also found in blood. The model forecast ophthalmopathy, anticipating it by a median around 6.4 months before onset.

The J segment lost 6 bases and the V segment lost 5 bases, leaving 7 bases of the junction unmatched. Germline-derived CDR1 and CDR2 are SEHNR and FQNEAQ (reference sequence). The CDR3 covers 14 residues. RNA transcripts were the template for amplifying TCR beta CDR3 regions. Researchers ran a first-round RT-PCR on the TCR CDR3 using the HTBI primer set. Each CDR3 protein is one row after TCRdb ran MiXCR on the multiplex PCR reads. The sample lists about 210,000 distinct CDR3 sequences, 15% to 20% occurring once. This clonotype was seen repeatedly, ten times or more. Its antigen is unknown. The V and J genes are TRBV7-9 and TRBJ2-1, with 7 nucleotides matching TRBD2. Sequenced input: blood. The receptor comes from a man aged 50-59 years with Graves' hyperthyroidism. CDR3 nucleotide sequence: TGTGCCAGCAGCCAGACTAGCCCCCTCAATGAGCAGTTCTTC. It specifies CASSQTSPLNEQFF.